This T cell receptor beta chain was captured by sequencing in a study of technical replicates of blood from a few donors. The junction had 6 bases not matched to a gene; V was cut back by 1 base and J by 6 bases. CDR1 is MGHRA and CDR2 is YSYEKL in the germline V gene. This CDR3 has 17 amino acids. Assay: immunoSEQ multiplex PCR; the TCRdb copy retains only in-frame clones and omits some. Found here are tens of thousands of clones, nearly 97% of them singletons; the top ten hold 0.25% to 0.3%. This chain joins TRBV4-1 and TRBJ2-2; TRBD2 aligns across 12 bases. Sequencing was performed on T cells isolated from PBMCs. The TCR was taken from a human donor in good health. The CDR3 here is CASSQASGRAGAGELFF. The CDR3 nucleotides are TGCGCCAGCAGCCAAGCTAGCGGGAGGGCCGGAGCCGGGGAGCTGTTTTTT.